There are a few counts of the clone carrying this T cell receptor (beta chain). Over chemoradiotherapy, repertoires were sampled more than once. The data derive from a study of chemoradiotherapy in HPV16-positive cancers. Study summary: Candidate HPV-specific clones and shared TCR motifs came from two HPV16-positive patients.

Measured with immunoSEQ multiplex PCR; TCRdb has only the in-frame clones, and not every one. The sample consists of about 53,000 clones, about 92% of them appearing once. The input for sequencing was blood, taken from a patient who underwent chemoradiotherapy. The receptor was isolated from a human donor with HPV-associated anogenital cancer.

CDR3 in amino acids: CASSDPTSGSVMVDTQYF. As DNA, the CDR3 is TGTGCCAGCAGTGACCCGACTAGCGGGAGCGTCATGGTCGATACGCAGTATTTT. The chain combines TRBV2 with TRBJ2-3, with 12 bases matching TRBD2. The germline gives CDR1 SNHLY, CDR2 FYNNEI. The V and J ends lost 3 bases and 6 bases, in that order; junction bases with no gene match: 13. The length of the CDR3 is 18 residues.